This T cell receptor (beta chain) was sequenced in a study of Ad26.COV2.S vaccination and SARS-CoV-2 variants. Treatment: roughly 20 received Ad26.COV2.S at low or high dose, single or two shots; roughly 5 received placebo; per-sample allocation not given. Sample collection was performed on day 63 after the first vaccine or placebo injection. CDR1 and CDR2 (germline): LNHNV, YYDKDF (reference sequence). Trimming stripped 4 bases from V and 8 bases from J, with 12 bases between. CDR3 length: 14 amino acids. The repertoire was sequenced with immunoSEQ multiplex PCR; TCRdb's copy has only in-frame clones and lacks some. The sample consists of about 440,000 clones, roughly 91% of them appearing once.

The clonotype was recovered from a person aged 18-60 years who received the Ad26.COV2.S COVID-19 vaccine or a placebo. This specimen was peripheral blood, taken in a trial of Ad26.COV2.S vaccine versus placebo. V and J are TRBV15 and TRBJ1-6, with D hard to call. For the CDR3, the DNA is TGTGCCACCAGCAAGTGGGGTCGGGATTCACCCCTCCACTTT. Translation: CATSKWGRDSPLHF.